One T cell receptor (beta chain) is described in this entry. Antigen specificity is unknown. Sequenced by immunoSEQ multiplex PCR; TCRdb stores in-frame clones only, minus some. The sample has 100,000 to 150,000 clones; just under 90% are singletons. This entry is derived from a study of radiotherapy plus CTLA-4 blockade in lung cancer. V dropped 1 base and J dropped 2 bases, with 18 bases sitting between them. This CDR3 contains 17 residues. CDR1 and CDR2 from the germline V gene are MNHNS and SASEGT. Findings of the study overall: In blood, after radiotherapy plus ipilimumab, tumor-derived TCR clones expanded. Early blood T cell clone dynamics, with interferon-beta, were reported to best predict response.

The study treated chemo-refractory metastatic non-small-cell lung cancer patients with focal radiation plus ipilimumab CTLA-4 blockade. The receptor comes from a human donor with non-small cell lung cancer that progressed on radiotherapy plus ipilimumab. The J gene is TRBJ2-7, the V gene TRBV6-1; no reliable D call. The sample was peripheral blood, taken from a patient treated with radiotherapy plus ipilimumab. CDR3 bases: TGTGCCAGCAGTGAAGGGAGACTTGATTGGTTAGCCTACGAGCAGTACTTC. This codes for CASSEGRLDWLAYEQYF.